This TCR beta chain was sequenced during a study of OX40 agonist ivuxolimab in advanced cancers. Findings and caveats of the study: The study found that CD8+ T cells averaged more expanded clones than CD4+.

Note on this clone: Its antigen is as yet unknown.

Prior autoimmune disease or systemic immunosuppression barred patients. Method: immunoSEQ multiplex PCR; TCRdb's copy keeps in-frame clones and lacks some. This table has roughly 70,000 clones, 91% appearing once. Between the trimmed V and J ends, which lost 3 bases and 3 bases, there was a span of 9 bases. This CDR3 is 13 amino acids long. Germline CDR1 is SGHDN and CDR2 is FVKESK. The source is an adult with an advanced solid tumor such as melanoma, head and neck, liver or kidney cancer. This specimen was CD4+ or CD8+ T cells sorted from blood, taken in a trial of the OX40 agonist ivuxolimab. The chain links TRBV14 to TRBJ2-7; D might be TRBD2 (5 bases). The CDR3 DNA follows: TGTGCCAGCAGCCAGTTCCGGGGCTACGAGCAGTACTTC. It yields the protein CASSQFRGYEQYF.